This T cell receptor beta chain was observed in a study of OX40 agonist ivuxolimab in advanced cancers. For context, the study as a whole: Ivuxolimab was an agonistic, fully human IgG2 monoclonal antibody directed against OX40 (CD134), a costimulatory receptor. Partial responses occurred in three dose-escalation patients: two with cutaneous melanoma and one with hepatocellular carcinoma. Intravenous ivuxolimab was administered to patients every 2 weeks at six dose levels: 0.01, 0.1, 0.3, 1.5, 3 and 10 mg/kg. Of the approximately 54 patients in dose escalation, 19 had hepatocellular carcinoma, some 15 had melanoma, 9 had renal cell carcinoma and 9 had head and neck cancer. In the dose-escalation cohort, 82.7% of patients were male, and the mean age was approximately 60 years, with a range of roughly 20 to 80. The paper covers the monotherapy dose-escalation part of the phase I ivuxolimab trial, which included N of about 50 patients. Peripheral TCRbeta sequencing was intended to test whether TCR sequence diversity was altered and clonal T-cell expansion was caused by ivuxolimab. Patients were allowed to have had prior anti-PD-1, anti-PD-L1 or anti-CTLA-4 therapy, and around 40% of the dose-escalation patients had previously received checkpoint inhibitors. General conclusions and limits of the study: In partial responders in the 0.1-3.0 mg/kg groups, normalized peripheral clonal expansion was found to be among the lowest, especially among CD8+ T cells. After ivuxolimab, more expanded clones were found on average in CD8+ T cells than in CD4+ T cells. Which antigens the clonally expanded peripheral T cells were specific for was not determined. At doses of 0.1 to 3.0 mg/kg, clonal expansion of both CD4+ and CD8+ blood T cells was observed from baseline to week 6. Low levels of normalized T-cell clonal expansion were also seen in some patients who did not respond.

Genomic DNA was extracted from sorted cells for sequencing of the TCRbeta CDR3 region. The immunoSEQ Assay was used for sequencing of TCRbeta CDR3 regions. This immuneACCESS table, as held by TCRdb, lists in-frame sequences with V and J called but not all clones. Of the missing ones, under half trace to an unresolved V gene in checked studies; the others have no known cause. The sample table records 35,000 to 50,000 clones; around nine tenths of these occur just once. The top ten clonotypes cover 0.85% to 1.2% of the sample. The trial excluded patients who had a history of autoimmune disease or were on systemic immunosuppression. In every dose cohort, peripheral blood was drawn for TCR sequencing at baseline, cycle 4 day 1, and cycle 7 day 1. Samples came from an open-label, multicenter, first-in-human phase I dose-escalation trial of ivuxolimab. Adults with locally advanced or metastatic melanoma, renal cell carcinoma, hepatocellular carcinoma or head and neck squamous cell carcinoma were enrolled in the trial. Before TCR sequencing, CD4+ and CD8+ T cells were separately sorted from peripheral blood.

Concerning this clone: Its antigen remains unidentified. Base-call qualities are not available, and no considerably larger clone is one nucleotide away.

The sequencing here drew on CD4+ or CD8+ T cells sorted from blood, taken in a trial of the OX40 agonist ivuxolimab. The receptor's source is an adult with an advanced solid tumor such as melanoma, head and neck, liver or kidney cancer.

This receptor has the CDR3 CASSVRPTDTQYF. The nucleotides are TGTGCCAGCAGCGTCCGACCCACAGATACGCAGTATTTT. In this chain, TRBV9 is recombined with TRBJ2-3; the D gene is not confidently resolved. The CDR3 has 13 amino acids, counting the end cysteine and phenylalanine. The read is trimmed to its CDR3 DNA, 39 bases read in frame from base 1. CDR1 and CDR2, per the germline V gene, are SGDLS and YYNGEE. V is shortened by 2 bases, J by 2 bases, and the region joining them spans 6 bases.